Described below is a single T cell receptor beta chain sequence and its context. This sample is drawn from a study of cytomegalovirus exposure and HLA in healthy donors. This CDR3 spans 15 amino acids. Germline-derived CDR1 and CDR2 are LNHNV and YYDKDF (reference sequence). The J segment lost 0 bases and the V segment lost 5 bases, leaving 7 bases of the junction unmatched. A multiplex PCR was run with 60 Vbeta primers and 13 Jbeta primers. Libraries were prepared by immunoSEQ multiplex PCR; TCRdb keeps only in-frame clonotypes and omits some of them. Altogether about 90,000 clones are present, less than 85% being singletons, with the ten largest covering roughly 2.2%.

The sequence derives from a man aged 18 to 30 in good health and CMV-seronegative. This chain connects TRBV15 to TRBJ2-7; TRBD1 matches at 7 bases. Input material: PBMCs. The DNA for the CDR3 is TGTGCCACCAGCTCGGGACAGCTAGGCTCCTACGAGCAGTACTTC. This translates into CATSSGQLGSYEQYF.